This T cell receptor beta chain derives from a study of T cells in Graves' hyperthyroidism and ophthalmopathy. Study-level points and caveats: Ophthalmopathy was identified by the model a median 6.5 months ahead of onset. Blood held most thyroid clonotypes expanded above 0.001 frequency.

Per the germline V gene, CDR1 is SGHTA and CDR2 is FQGTGA. The CDR3 has 16 residues. Between the trimmed V and J ends, which lost 3 bases and 8 bases, there was a span of 22 bases. RNA transcripts served as the template for amplifying TCR beta CDR3 regions. The HTBI primer set served for first-round RT-PCR of the TCR CDR3. TCRdb processed the multiplex PCR reads anew with MiXCR; each CDR3 protein has one entry. The sample has about 46,000 distinct CDR3 sequences; about 52% are singletons. This clonotype has just a few counts. Its antigen remains unknown. Hyperthyroidism patients were newly diagnosed, had disease duration under 2 months, and were aged 18 to 65 years. Exclusion of patients followed from uncontrolled infection, other autoimmune disease, pregnancy or lactation.

This receptor was obtained from a woman aged 45-60 years with Graves' hyperthyroidism. J is TRBJ1-1 and V is TRBV7-3; no firm D call. Material: peripheral blood or thyroid tissue (not recorded which). The CDR3 bases are TGTGCCAGCAGCTTTCGGCGTGTGGGGTCACCTACAGAAGCTTTCTTT. The encoded protein is CASSFRRVGSPTEAFF.